These 9 T cell receptor beta chains share one sample of origin, sequenced in a study of control samples from healthy donors and cancer patients. Repertoires were generated with immunoSEQ multiplex PCR, while TCRdb's copy carries only in-frame clones and drops some. The sample lists more than 95,000 clones, over 85% occurring once. Sequences were obtained from blood. Every receptor here comes from a man aged 18 to 29 in good health.

CDR3 protein: CASSLGLAGWDEQFF. The CDR3, as DNA: TGCGCCAGCAGCTTGGGGCTAGCGGGATGGGATGAGCAGTTCTTC. The V call is TRBV5-1, the J call TRBJ2-1; 9 bases fit TRBD2. J gave up 8 bases and V 0 bases, and 6 bases lay outside the gene matches. The CDR3 extends over 15 amino acids. CDR1 and CDR2 (germline): SGHRS, YFSETQ.

The chain joins TRBV13 to TRBJ2-1; D remains ambiguous. The CDR3 runs to 13 residues. The germline gives CDR1 PRHDT, CDR2 FYEKMQ (reference sequence). The ends were cut back, 0 bases at V and 10 bases at J, with 10 bases in the middle. In nucleotides, the CDR3 is TGTGCCAGCAGCTTAGGGCCACCTGGCGAGCAGTTCTTC. It encodes CASSLGPPGEQFF.

This rearrangement joins TRBV27 to TRBJ1-1; no clear D. The germline V and J ends were trimmed by 8 bases and 3 bases, with 10 bases remaining between them. The CDR3 is 12 residues long. CDR1 and CDR2 (germline): MNHEY, SMNVEV (reference sequence). CDR3 DNA sequence: TGTGCCAGCCACAGCGGCCACACTGAAGCTTTCTTT. It translates to CASHSGHTEAFF.

This rearrangement joins TRBV5-6 to TRBJ1-2; 8 bases line up with TRBD1. V shed 4 bases, J shed 4 bases, and the junction held 9 bases outside the gene matches. The CDR3 is 15 amino acids. Germline values: CDR1 SGHDT, CDR2 YYEEEE. The CDR3 spells CASSPPRQGPYGYTF. The CDR3, as DNA: TGTGCCAGCAGCCCGCCCCGACAGGGGCCCTATGGCTACACCTTC.

V gene TRBV2 combines with J gene TRBJ2-2, with D possibly matching TRBD2 (5 bases). CDR1 is SNHLY, CDR2 FYNNEI, per germline. CDR3 size: 14 residues. Trimming removed 7 bases at V and 5 bases at J, with 14 bases between. The CDR3 sequence: CASTIARETGELFF. In DNA, the CDR3 is TGTGCCAGCACAATAGCTAGGGAGACCGGGGAGCTGTTTTTT.

The chain has TRBV1 and TRBJ1-5; the table's D call, TRBD1, has no DNA check behind it. TRBV1 is termed a pseudogene. The CDR3 runs 19 residues. The CDR3 reads CTSMPFGTGGLYSNQPQHF. The CDR3 DNA reads TGCACCAGCATGCCCTTCGGGACAGGGGGCCTATATAGCAATCAGCCCCAGCATTTT.

The rearrangement joins TRBV5-8 to TRBJ1-1; D may be TRBD1 (5 bases). This CDR3 is 14 amino acids long. V was trimmed by 0 bases and J by 3 bases, leaving 9 bases between them. CDR1 SGHTS and CDR2 YDEGEE come from the germline V gene. The CDR3 region has the DNA TGTGCCAGCAGCTTGGGGGTGGGGGACACTGAAGCTTTCTTT. This gives the protein CASSLGVGDTEAFF.

The chain joins TRBV9 to TRBJ2-2, with TRBD2 as a possible D gene (6 bases). Germline-derived CDR1 and CDR2 are SGDLS and YYNGEE. The V end lost 2 bases, the J end lost 1 base, and 6 bases lay between the germline ends. The CDR3 length is 14 residues. CDR3 loop: CASSVGGNTGELFF. The CDR3, as DNA: TGTGCCAGCAGCGTCGGGGGGAACACCGGGGAGCTGTTTTTT.

The CDR3 DNA sequence: TGTGCCTGGAGCCGTGACAGACCTGAAGCTTTCTTT. Translating gives CAWSRDRPEAFF. J is TRBJ1-1 and V is TRBV30; possibly TRBD1 for D (5 bases). The germline V gene encodes CDR1 GTSNPN and CDR2 SVGIG (reference sequence). This CDR3 region has 12 residues. V was cut by 3 bases and J by 6 bases, with 11 bases left in between.